This passage covers 23 T cell receptor beta chains from one sample sequenced in a study of post-analysis software for immune sequencing data. Included in the TCR beta cDNA libraries were unique molecular identifiers. From the PCR reads, TCRdb called clonotypes with MiXCR, one entry per CDR3 protein. The table records about 160,000 distinct CDR3 sequences, roughly 35% of them present only once. The sample consisted of blood, taken after autologous hematopoietic stem cell transplantation. The source of these receptors is a girl aged 10-17 years with multiple sclerosis.

This clonotype has a handful of counts. The chain combines TRBV24-1 with TRBJ2-1, with 7 nucleotides matching TRBD1. The junction had 12 bases not matched to a gene; V was cut back by 2 bases and J by 0 bases. Germline V gene lookup returns CDR1 KGHDR and CDR2 SFDVKD. The CDR3 consists of 19 residues. The CDR3 loop is CATSDSVDSQGVSYNEQFF. For the CDR3, the DNA is TGTGCCACCAGTGATTCCGTCGACTCCCAGGGGGTCTCCTACAATGAGCAGTTCTTC.

The J gene is TRBJ2-7, the V gene TRBV4-3, with a tentative D call TRBD2 (6 bases). Trimming shortened V by 8 bases and J by 6 bases, and 20 bases separated the two germline ends. The length of the CDR3 is 14 residues. Germline assignment: CDR1 LGHNA and CDR2 YSLEER. CDR3 nucleotide sequence: TGCGCCAGCCTCGGGGGAACTAGCCACCCCGAGCAGTACTTC. Protein: CASLGGTSHPEQYF.

The gene calls are TRBV7-6 and TRBJ1-1; D remains ambiguous. V dropped 5 bases and J dropped 4 bases, with 11 bases sitting between them. The CDR3 loop spans 13 amino acids. Per the germline V gene, CDR1 is SGHVS and CDR2 is FNYEAQ. The CDR3, as DNA: TGTGCCAGCAGCCCCCTGGGGAGCACTGAAGCTTTCTTT. As protein: CASSPLGSTEAFF.

This chain uses TRBV12-3 or TRBV12-4 with TRBJ2-1; the match to TRBD2 covers 8 bases. This CDR3 region has 16 residues. Trimming removed 3 bases from V and 8 bases from J; junction bases left unmatched: 12. The CDR3 protein is CASSFGGGNEYDEQFF. The CDR3 DNA reads as TGTGCCAGCAGTTTCGGCGGGGGGAACGAGTACGATGAGCAGTTCTTC.

The chain employs TRBV10-3 and TRBJ2-1, with TRBD2 identical over 7 bases. The V gene's germline CDR1 is ENHRY and CDR2 SYGVKD. V dropped 7 bases and J dropped 3; count of bases not matched to a gene: 6. This CDR3 region has 14 residues. The CDR3 DNA sequence: TGTGCCATCAAAGGAGCGGGAAACTACAATGAGCAGTTCTTC. It codes for CAIKGAGNYNEQFF.

A few counts support this clonotype. This chain links TRBV7-9 with TRBJ2-1; D remains unclear. V was clipped by 4 bases and J by 10 bases, with 14 bases between them. Germline assignment: CDR1 SEHNR and CDR2 FQNEAQ (reference sequence). This CDR3 comprises 13 residues. The CDR3 region has the DNA TGTGCCAGCAGCTCATCCCCGAGACCCGAGCAGTTCTTC. Translating gives CASSSSPRPEQFF.

The sample holds many counts of this clonotype. V gene TRBV20-1 combines with J gene TRBJ2-7; 14 bases are a match to TRBD2. V shed 5 bases and J 6 bases; nucleotides not matched to a gene: 18. Germline CDR1 DFQATT, CDR2 SNEGSKA (reference sequence). The CDR3 length is 18 residues. DNA of the CDR3: TGCAGTGCTCCAGATCTAAGAACCGGGACTAGCGGGAGTACCGAGCAGTACTTC. Translated: CSAPDLRTGTSGSTEQYF.

This clonotype was seen a single time. The genes are TRBV12-3 or TRBV12-4 and TRBJ2-2, with a tentative D call TRBD2 (6 bases). V was pared by 3 bases and J by 6 bases, with 14 bases between. The CDR3 loop spans 15 amino acids. CDR3 in amino acids: CASSFGGWWAGELFF. DNA for the CDR3: TGTGCCAGCAGTTTTGGGGGGTGGTGGGCCGGGGAGCTGTTTTTT.

This clonotype was counted only a few times. The genes are TRBV5-1 and TRBJ1-5; D unresolved. CDR3 length equals 19 residues. V was clipped by 7 bases and J by 2 bases, with 28 bases between them. Germline assignment: CDR1 SGHRS and CDR2 YFSETQ. DNA of the CDR3: TGCGCCAGCGGTTCCCCCCTTTCCGGGATGCGATGGGGCAATCAGCCCCAGCATTTT. Protein product: CASGSPLSGMRWGNQPQHF.

This clonotype was detected many times. The CDR3, as DNA: TGCAGCGTCGCACCGGGGGCCTACGAGCAGTACTTC. Encoded protein: CSVAPGAYEQYF. The chain has TRBV29-1 and TRBJ2-7; D may be TRBD2 (6 bases). This CDR3 contains 12 residues. Germline assignment: CDR1 SQVTM and CDR2 ANQGSEA. Trimming took off 6 bases at V and 2 bases at J, with 11 bases between the two ends.

This clonotype has more than one count but fewer than ten. Just one base apart from a much larger clone, this may be a read error. CDR3 protein: CAISEAGGPYNEQYF. The CDR3 DNA is TGTGCCATCAGTGAGGCAGGGGGCCCTTACAATGAGCAGTACTTC. The chain employs TRBV10-3 and TRBJ2-7, with 8 nucleotides matching TRBD1. This CDR3 spans 15 amino acids. Germline V CDR1 and CDR2: ENHRY, SYGVKD. V lost 2 bases and J lost 7; bases outside the gene matches: 10.

There are a few counts of this clonotype. CDR3 bases: TGCAGCGCTGGACTAGCGGGAGGGCCCCGGATCAATGAGCAGTTCTTC. Amino acids: CSAGLAGGPRINEQFF. The rearrangement uses TRBV29-1 and TRBJ2-1; TRBD2 agrees at 15 bases. V lost 7 bases, J lost 6 bases, and 10 bases stayed unmatched. CDR3 size: 16 residues. Per germline, CDR1 SQVTM and CDR2 ANQGSEA.

The chain recombines TRBV12-3 or TRBV12-4 with TRBJ2-7, with D uncertain. CDR3 length equals 14 residues. Trimming removed 6 bases at V and 4 bases at J, with 16 bases between. The CDR3 region is CASSFSHGKYEQYF. DNA for the CDR3: TGTGCCAGCAGCTTCTCTCACGGTAAATACGAGCAGTACTTC.

This chain joins TRBV5-1 and TRBJ1-1; perhaps TRBD1 as D (5 bases). V was cut by 0 bases and J by 5 bases, with 11 bases left in between. The CDR3 sequence is 14 residues long. The germline V gene has CDR1 SGHRS and CDR2 YFSETQ. The CDR3 coding sequence is TGCGCCAGCAGCTTGGGAGGGGAGGTAACTGAAGCTTTCTTT. The encoded protein is CASSLGGEVTEAFF.

This clonotype was recorded at least ten times. V gene TRBV6-5 combines with J gene TRBJ2-3; no clear D. The CDR3 contains 15 residues. Germline V gene data show CDR1 as MNHEY and CDR2 as SVGAGI. The V end was cut by 0 bases, the J end by 2 bases, with 9 bases between. The CDR3 spells CASSYSGIVTDTQYF. The CDR3 DNA follows: TGTGCCAGCAGTTACTCGGGCATTGTCACAGATACGCAGTATTTT.

The V gene is TRBV28, the J gene TRBJ2-7, with 9 positions matching TRBD1. V was clipped by 2 bases and J by 5 bases; unmatched bases: 7. Germline V lookup: CDR1 MDHEN, CDR2 SYDVKM. The CDR3 length is 15 residues. CDR3 residues: CASSLPGQGRNEQYF. CDR3 DNA: TGTGCCAGCAGTTTACCTGGACAGGGGCGTAACGAGCAGTACTTC.

J is TRBJ2-1 and V is TRBV27, with 14 bases matching TRBD2. The V gene's germline CDR1 is MNHEY and CDR2 SMNVEV (reference sequence). This CDR3 region has 19 residues. The ends lost 1 base at V and 6 bases at J; junction bases unmatched: 11. CDR3 DNA: TGTGCCAGCAGTTTATTCCCTCGACTAGCGGGAGGGGTGGGCAATGAGCAGTTCTTC. Translating it yields CASSLFPRLAGGVGNEQFF.

Note on this clonotype: Sequence at one end of the junction differs from germline and may be a read error. J is TRBJ2-4 and V is TRBV7-9, with D possibly being TRBD2 (5 bases). TRBJ2-7 explains the end of the DNA better; the J call may be wrong. The CDR3 covers 13 residues. Germline-derived CDR1 and CDR2 are SEHNR and FQNEAQ (reference sequence). This CDR3 is CAGSFGKNYEQYF. DNA for the CDR3: TGTGCCGGCAGCTTCGGGAAAAATTACGAGCAGTACTTC.

The V call is TRBV5-1, the J call TRBJ2-1; D uncertain. Trimming pared 1 base from V and 9 bases from J, leaving 14 bases between. Germline V gives CDR1 SGHRS, CDR2 YFSETQ. The CDR3 contains 14 residues. The CDR3 nucleotides are TGCGCCAGCAGCTTGTTGCCCACCCCGACTGAGCAGTTCTTC. Translated: CASSLLPTPTEQFF.

In this sample, this clonotype turned up a few times. This chain joins TRBV5-1 and TRBJ2-7; D possibly uses TRBD1 or TRBD2 (5 bases each). This CDR3 region has 13 residues. Germline loops: CDR1 SGHRS, CDR2 YFSETQ. Trimming took 2 bases from V and 7 from J, leaving 13 bases between them. The CDR3 nucleotides read TGCGCCAGCAGCTTAGGAGAGGGGAGTGAGCAGTACTTC. Its protein is CASSLGEGSEQYF.

This clonotype was picked up one time. This chain joins TRBV27 and TRBJ2-1; D is unresolved. Trimming shortened V by 1 base and J by 4 bases, and 5 bases separated the two germline ends. Germline V gives CDR1 MNHEY, CDR2 SMNVEV (reference sequence). The CDR3 is 13 amino acids. CDR3 DNA: TGTGCCAGCAGTTTATACTCTTACAATGAGCAGTTCTTC. This sequence encodes CASSLYSYNEQFF.

The rearrangement joins TRBV9 to TRBJ2-1; 11 bases agree with TRBD2. The CDR3 runs 15 residues. Germline assignment: CDR1 SGDLS and CDR2 YYNGEE. V dropped 1 base and J dropped 8; count of bases not matched to a gene: 5. The CDR3 coding sequence is TGTGCCAGCAGCGTAATAGCGGGAGGGCCGGATGAGCAGTTCTTC. This sequence encodes CASSVIAGGPDEQFF.

The chain has TRBV20-1 and TRBJ2-6; 8 nucleotides line up with TRBD2. Trimming cost V 4 bases and J 0 bases; bases outside gene matches: 5. Germline V gene lookup returns CDR1 DFQATT and CDR2 SNEGSKA (reference sequence). The CDR3 consists of 16 residues. The CDR3 sequence is CSATAGGVSGANVLTF. The CDR3 DNA is TGCAGTGCTACGGCGGGAGGCGTCTCTGGGGCCAACGTCCTGACTTTC.